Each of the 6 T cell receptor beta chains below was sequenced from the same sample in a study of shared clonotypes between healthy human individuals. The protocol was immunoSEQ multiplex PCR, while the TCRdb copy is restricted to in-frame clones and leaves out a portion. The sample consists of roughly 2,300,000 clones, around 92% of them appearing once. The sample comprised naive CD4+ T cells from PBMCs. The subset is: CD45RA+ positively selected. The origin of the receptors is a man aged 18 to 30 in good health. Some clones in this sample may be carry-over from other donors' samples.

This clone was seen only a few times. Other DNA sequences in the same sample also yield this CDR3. This CDR3 reads CASRGGYGYTF. The CDR3, as DNA: TGTGCCAGCAGAGGCGGGTATGGCTACACCTTC. This chain joins TRBV28 and TRBJ1-2, with D hard to call. Germline V lookup: CDR1 MDHEN, CDR2 SYDVKM. This CDR3 has 11 residues. V lost 6 bases and J 5 bases, leaving 7 bases between the germline ends.

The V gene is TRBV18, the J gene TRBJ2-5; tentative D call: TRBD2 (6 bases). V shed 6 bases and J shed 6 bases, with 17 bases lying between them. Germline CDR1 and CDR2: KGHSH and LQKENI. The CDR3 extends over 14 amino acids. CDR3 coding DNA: TGTGCCAGCTCCCCCGGAGGGGCCGGGCAGACCCAGTACTTC. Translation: CASSPGGAGQTQYF.

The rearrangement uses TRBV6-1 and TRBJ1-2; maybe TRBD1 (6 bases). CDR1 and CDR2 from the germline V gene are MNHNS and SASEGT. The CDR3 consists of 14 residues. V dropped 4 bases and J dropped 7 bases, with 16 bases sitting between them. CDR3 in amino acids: CASSANLQGSGYTF. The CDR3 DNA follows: TGTGCCAGCAGTGCTAACTTACAGGGCTCTGGCTACACCTTC.

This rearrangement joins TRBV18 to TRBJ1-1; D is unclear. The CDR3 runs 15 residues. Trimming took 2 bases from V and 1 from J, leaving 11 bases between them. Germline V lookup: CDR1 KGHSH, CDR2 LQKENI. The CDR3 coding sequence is TGTGCCAGCTCACCAATTTCGGGAGCGAACACTGAAGCTTTCTTT. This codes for CASSPISGANTEAFF.

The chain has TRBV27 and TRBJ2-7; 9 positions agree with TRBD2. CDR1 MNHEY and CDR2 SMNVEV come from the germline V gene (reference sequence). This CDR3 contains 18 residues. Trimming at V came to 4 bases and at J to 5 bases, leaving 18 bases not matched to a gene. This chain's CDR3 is CASSSGSGRPGEFHEQYF. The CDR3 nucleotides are TGTGCCAGCAGTTCTGGAAGCGGGAGGCCCGGGGAGTTCCACGAGCAGTACTTC.

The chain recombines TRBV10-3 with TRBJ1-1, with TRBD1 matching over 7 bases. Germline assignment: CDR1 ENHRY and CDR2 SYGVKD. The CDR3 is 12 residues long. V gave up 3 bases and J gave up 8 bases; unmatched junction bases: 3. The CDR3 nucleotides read TGTGCCATCAGTGAAGACAGGGCCGAAGCTTTCTTT. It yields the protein CAISEDRAEAFF.